The 18 T cell receptor beta chains listed next were all sequenced from one sample in a study of chemoradiotherapy in HPV16-positive cancers. Assay: immunoSEQ multiplex PCR; the TCRdb copy retains only in-frame clones and omits some. The table lists some 13,000 clones, about 88% of them singletons, with 5% to 7% in the top ten. The sequencing used blood, collected from a patient who underwent chemoradiotherapy. These receptors were obtained from a human donor with HPV-associated anogenital cancer.

This clone was seen only once. The rearrangement uses TRBV5-6 and TRBJ2-3; D uncertain. CDR1 is SGHDT and CDR2 is YYEEEE in the germline V gene. Trimming left V 2 bases short and J 4 bases short, with 11 bases between. The CDR3 consists of 14 residues. CDR3 region: CASSLGPPPDTQYF. The DNA for the CDR3 is TGTGCCAGCAGCTTAGGTCCCCCCCCAGATACGCAGTATTTT.

The genes are TRBV7-9 and TRBJ2-6, with 10 positions matching TRBD1. The V gene's germline CDR1 is SEHNR and CDR2 FQNEAQ (reference sequence). This CDR3 is 15 amino acids long. V was clipped by 6 bases and J by 8 bases; unmatched bases: 7. The CDR3, as DNA: TGTGCCAGCAGACTACCGGGACAGGGGACCAACGTCCTGACTTTC. Encoded protein: CASRLPGQGTNVLTF.

V and J are TRBV2 and TRBJ2-6; D remains unclear. The CDR3 is 15 residues long. Germline-derived CDR1 and CDR2 are SNHLY and FYNNEI. The V end lost 1 base, the J end lost 0 bases, and 4 bases lay between the germline ends. In DNA, the CDR3 is TGTGCCAGCAGTGAAGTGTTCTCTGGGGCCAACGTCCTGACTTTC. It codes for CASSEVFSGANVLTF.

The chain is built from TRBV18 and TRBJ2-1, with 9 bases matching TRBD2. Unmatched junction bases numbered 5, after V lost 4 bases and J lost 4 bases. Germline CDR1 reads KGHSH; CDR2 reads LQKENI. The CDR3 has 15 amino acids. CDR3 sequence (DNA): TGTGCCAGCTCACGCTCTAGCGGGGTTTACAATGAGCAGTTCTTC. Protein product: CASSRSSGVYNEQFF.

J is TRBJ2-3 and V is TRBV5-5; D may match TRBD1 or TRBD2 (5 bases each). CDR3 size: 16 residues. From germline, CDR1 is SGHKS and CDR2 YYEKEE (reference sequence). Trimming took 6 bases from V and 2 from J, leaving 19 bases between them. CDR3 in DNA: TGTGCCAGCAACCCAAACGTGGGGGTCAACACAGATACGCAGTATTTT. Its protein is CASNPNVGVNTDTQYF. The entire variable domain, with the rest obtained from reference TRBV5-5 and TRBJ2-3, is as follows: DAGVTQSPTHLIKTRGQQVTLRCSPISGHKSVSWYQQVLGQGPQFIFQYYEKEERGRGNFPDRFSARQFPNYSSELNVNALLLGDSALYLCASNPNVGVNTDTQYFGPGTRLTVL.

This clone was counted once. The chain joins TRBV4-1 to TRBJ2-7, with 8 bases fitting TRBD2. The CDR3 covers 16 residues. J lost 6 bases, V lost 1 base, and 11 bases had no gene match. Germline CDR1 MGHRA, CDR2 YSYEKL. The CDR3 sequence is CASSQGGGTRRFEQYF. As DNA, the CDR3 is TGCGCCAGCAGCCAAGGTGGGGGGACTAGAAGGTTCGAGCAGTACTTC.

This clone was counted only a few times. J is TRBJ1-2 and V is TRBV5-4; 12 bases agree with TRBD1. V dropped 4 bases and J dropped 7; count of bases not matched to a gene: 11. Germline loops: CDR1 SGHNT, CDR2 YYREEE (reference sequence). This CDR3 has 16 amino acids. CDR3 region: CASSDRDRGRMGGYTF. The CDR3 DNA follows: TGTGCCAGCAGCGACCGGGACAGGGGGCGGATGGGTGGCTACACCTTC.

The V and J genes are TRBV7-3 and TRBJ1-1; possible D gene TRBD1, 5 bases. There are 13 residues in the CDR3. With 5 bases removed from V and 1 base from J, the gap between germline ends came to 8 bases. From germline, CDR1 is SGHTA and CDR2 FQGTGA. For the CDR3, the DNA is TGTGCCAGCAGCCTAGGACAGAACACTGAAGCTTTCTTT. Translating it yields CASSLGQNTEAFF.

The CDR3 region is CASSEALLMNTEAFF. The CDR3 DNA follows: TGTGCCAGCAGTGAAGCGCTTCTGATGAACACTGAAGCTTTCTTT. V usage is TRBV6-1 and J usage is TRBJ1-1; D is ambiguous. Trimming pared 0 bases from V and 0 bases from J, leaving 8 bases between. CDR1 and CDR2 (germline): MNHNS, SASEGT. The CDR3 has 15 amino acids.

The V and J genes are TRBV5-1 and TRBJ2-1, with 11 bases fitting TRBD2. V was pared by 0 bases and J by 14 bases, with 13 bases of the junction left unmatched. This CDR3 comprises 16 residues. Germline V CDR1 and CDR2: SGHRS, YFSETQ. DNA of the CDR3: TGCGCCAGCAGCTTGGCTAGCGGGGGGTCGGGGGAGCCGAAGTTCTTC. It is translated as CASSLASGGSGEPKFF. The full variable domain, completed using reference TRBV5-1 and TRBJ2-1, is KAGVTQTPRYLIKTRGQQVTLSCSPISGHRSVSWYQQTPGQGLQFLFEYFSETQRNKGNFPGRFSGRQFSNSRSEMNVSTLELGDSALYLCASSLASGGSGEPKFFGPGTRLTVL.

The chain has TRBV13 and TRBJ2-3; 7 nucleotides match TRBD2. With 2 bases clipped from V and 2 bases from J, the junction kept 7 bases outside the gene matches. The CDR3 sequence is 16 residues long. CDR1 and CDR2 (germline): PRHDT, FYEKMQ (reference sequence). The CDR3 protein is CASSLRASGNTDTQYF. CDR3 in DNA: TGTGCCAGCAGCTTACGGGCTAGCGGAAACACAGATACGCAGTATTTT.

This chain uses TRBV18 with TRBJ2-7; D remains ambiguous. The CDR3 totals 13 residues. In germline, CDR1 is KGHSH, CDR2 LQKENI. V dropped 2 bases and J dropped 2 bases, with 7 bases sitting between them. For the CDR3, the DNA is TGTGCCAGCTCACCAACAGCCACCTACGAGCAGTACTTC. The encoded protein is CASSPTATYEQYF.

This chain links TRBV27 with TRBJ2-5, with a possible D match to TRBD2 (5 bases). Germline CDR1 reads MNHEY; CDR2 reads SMNVEV (reference sequence). V gave up 6 bases and J gave up 6 bases, with 14 bases separating them. There are 13 residues in the CDR3. CDR3 coding DNA: TGTGCCAGCAGGAAAGCGGACTCAAAGACCCAGTACTTC. Translated: CASRKADSKTQYF.

The chain links TRBV5-1 to TRBJ2-7; 8 nucleotides line up with TRBD1. Germline V CDR1 and CDR2: SGHRS, YFSETQ. Trimming took 3 bases from V and 1 from J; bases not matched to a gene: 15. This CDR3 spans 18 amino acids. The chain's CDR3 is CASSWGDGWDRNSYEQYF. CDR3 nucleotide sequence: TGCGCCAGCAGCTGGGGGGATGGGTGGGACAGGAATTCCTACGAGCAGTACTTC. Complete variable domain (other parts from reference TRBV5-1 and TRBJ2-7): KAGVTQTPRYLIKTRGQQVTLSCSPISGHRSVSWYQQTPGQGLQFLFEYFSETQRNKGNFPGRFSGRQFSNSRSEMNVSTLELGDSALYLCASSWGDGWDRNSYEQYFGPGTRLTVT.

V is TRBV2 and J is TRBJ1-5; unclear D gene. V lost 3 bases and J lost 6, with 6 bases in between. Looked up from germline, CDR1 is SNHLY and CDR2 is FYNNEI. The CDR3 covers 12 residues. The CDR3 DNA reads as TGTGCCAGCAGTGACGGGAGTCAGCCCCAGCATTTT. Translation: CASSDGSQPQHF.

The rearrangement uses TRBV5-8 and TRBJ2-7; maybe TRBD2 (6 bases). Trimming removed 1 base at V and 7 bases at J, with 21 bases between. This CDR3 is 16 amino acids long. Germline lookup yields CDR1 SGHTS and CDR2 YDEGEE. Here the CDR3 reads CASSLWGRGMAREQYF. The CDR3 DNA reads as TGTGCCAGCAGCTTGTGGGGCCGGGGGATGGCTAGAGAGCAGTACTTC.

The rearrangement links TRBV25-1 to TRBJ1-3; TRBD1 agrees at 9 bases. The CDR3 is 15 residues long. Germline V lookup: CDR1 MGHDK, CDR2 SYGVNS. The junction had 5 bases not matched to a gene; V was cut back by 3 bases and J by 5 bases. The CDR3 loop reads CASSEQQGARNTIYF. In DNA, the CDR3 is TGTGCCAGCAGTGAGCAACAGGGGGCGCGAAACACCATATATTTT.

J is TRBJ1-4 and V is TRBV11-2; TRBD1 matches at 7 bases. CDR1 SGHAT and CDR2 FQNNGV come from the germline V gene. With V trimmed by 5 bases and J by 8 bases, 8 bases remained unmatched. The CDR3 contains 14 residues. The CDR3 region is CASSARGRGEKLFF. In DNA, the CDR3 is TGTGCCAGCAGCGCCAGGGGGAGAGGGGAAAAACTGTTTTTT.